This T cell receptor (beta chain) emerged from a study of T cells in Graves' hyperthyroidism and ophthalmopathy. Findings of the study overall: Using 13 V-J features, a model discriminated ophthalmopathy from stable hyperthyroidism. Most thyroid clonotypes with frequency above 0.001 were detected in blood.

Amplified TCR beta CDR3 regions derived from RNA transcripts. HTBI primers drove first-round RT-PCR of the TCR CDR3. MiXCR was run by TCRdb on the multiplex PCR reads, yielding one entry per CDR3 protein. The sample contains about 290,000 distinct CDR3 sequences, roughly an eighth of which appear only once. Absent ophthalmopathy progression within 18 months defined stable Graves' hyperthyroidism. The table lists this clonotype with many counts. Its antigen is still unknown. Sequenced material: blood. This TCR was sampled from a woman in her 40s with Graves' hyperthyroidism.

The CDR3 protein is CASTTWRTGGLEAFF. The CDR3 DNA follows: TGTGCCAGCACCACGTGGCGGACAGGGGGCCTCGAAGCTTTCTTT. The V and J genes are TRBV5-6 and TRBJ1-1; TRBD1 matches 11 bases. The germline gives CDR1 SGHDT, CDR2 YYEEEE. With 6 bases clipped from V and 8 bases from J, the junction kept 12 bases outside the gene matches. The CDR3 extends over 15 amino acids.